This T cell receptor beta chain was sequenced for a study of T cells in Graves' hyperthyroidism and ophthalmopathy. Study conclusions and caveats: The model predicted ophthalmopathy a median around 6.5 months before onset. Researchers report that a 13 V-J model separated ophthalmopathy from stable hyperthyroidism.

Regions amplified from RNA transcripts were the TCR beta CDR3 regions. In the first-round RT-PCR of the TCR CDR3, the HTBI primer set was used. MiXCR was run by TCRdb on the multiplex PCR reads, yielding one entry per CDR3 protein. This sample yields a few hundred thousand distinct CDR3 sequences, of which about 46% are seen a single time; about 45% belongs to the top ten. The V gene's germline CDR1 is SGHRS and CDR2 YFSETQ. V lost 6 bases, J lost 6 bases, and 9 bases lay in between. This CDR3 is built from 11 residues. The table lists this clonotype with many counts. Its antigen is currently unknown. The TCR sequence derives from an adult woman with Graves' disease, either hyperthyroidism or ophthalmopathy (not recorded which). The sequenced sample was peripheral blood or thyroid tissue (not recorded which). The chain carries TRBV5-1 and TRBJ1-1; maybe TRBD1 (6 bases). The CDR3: CASTGEAEAFF. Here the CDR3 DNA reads TGCGCCAGCACAGGGGAGGCTGAAGCTTTCTTT.